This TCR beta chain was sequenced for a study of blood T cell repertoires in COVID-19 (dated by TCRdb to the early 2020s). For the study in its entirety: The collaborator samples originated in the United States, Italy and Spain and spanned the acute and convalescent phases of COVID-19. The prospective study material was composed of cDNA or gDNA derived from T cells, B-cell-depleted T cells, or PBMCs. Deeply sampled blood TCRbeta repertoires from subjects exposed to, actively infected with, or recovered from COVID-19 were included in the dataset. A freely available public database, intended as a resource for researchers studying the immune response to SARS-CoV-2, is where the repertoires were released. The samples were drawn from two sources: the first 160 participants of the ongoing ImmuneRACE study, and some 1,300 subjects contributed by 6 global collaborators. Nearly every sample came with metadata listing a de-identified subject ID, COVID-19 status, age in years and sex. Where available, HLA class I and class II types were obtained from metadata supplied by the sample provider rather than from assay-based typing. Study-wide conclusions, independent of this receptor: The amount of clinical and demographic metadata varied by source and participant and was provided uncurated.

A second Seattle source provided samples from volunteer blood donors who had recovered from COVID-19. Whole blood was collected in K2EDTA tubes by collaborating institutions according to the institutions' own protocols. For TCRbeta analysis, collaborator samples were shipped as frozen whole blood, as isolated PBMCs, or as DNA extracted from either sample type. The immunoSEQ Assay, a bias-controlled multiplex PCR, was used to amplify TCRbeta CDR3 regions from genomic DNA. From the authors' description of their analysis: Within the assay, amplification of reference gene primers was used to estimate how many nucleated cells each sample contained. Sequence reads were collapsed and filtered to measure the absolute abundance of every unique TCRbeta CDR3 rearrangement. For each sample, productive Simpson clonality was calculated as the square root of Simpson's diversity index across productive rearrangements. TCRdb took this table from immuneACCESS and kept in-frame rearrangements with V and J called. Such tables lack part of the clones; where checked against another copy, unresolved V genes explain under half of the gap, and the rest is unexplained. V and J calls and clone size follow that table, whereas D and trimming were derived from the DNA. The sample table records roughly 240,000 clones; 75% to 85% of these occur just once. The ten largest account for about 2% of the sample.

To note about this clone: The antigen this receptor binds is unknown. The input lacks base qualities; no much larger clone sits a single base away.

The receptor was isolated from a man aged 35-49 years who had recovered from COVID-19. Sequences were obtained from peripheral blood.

The encoded CDR3 is CASSLGSAGGNTIYF. The bases are TGTGCCAGCAGCTTGGGATCCGCAGGGGGAAACACCATATATTTT. The rearranged segments are TRBV5-5 and TRBJ1-3, and the D gene may be TRBD1, 5 bases matching. In the germline V gene (reference sequence), CDR1 corresponds to SGHKS and CDR2 to YYEKEE. The V and J ends are trimmed by 0 bases and 4 bases, leaving 11 bases between them. CDR3 length: 15 amino acids, cysteine to phenylalanine. The only DNA kept is the CDR3, 45 bases in frame from the first base.